This entry concerns a single T cell receptor (beta chain). The data belong to a study of blood T cell repertoires in COVID-19. Study-wide context: Italy, Spain and the United States were the sources of the convalescent and acute COVID-19 samples.

In the original processing: Reference gene primer amplification yielded estimated nucleated cell counts. The assay was immunoSEQ multiplex PCR, and TCRdb's table has in-frame clones only and misses some. V, J and clone size reflect that table, while D and trimming were determined from the DNA. The sample holds 120,000 or so clones, approximately 87% seen once. The CDR3 covers 15 residues. V lost 3 bases to trimming and J lost 0 bases; unmatched junction nucleotides: 6. CDR1 SGHRS and CDR2 YFSETQ come from the germline V gene. This clonotype was obtained from a man aged 50-60 years with acute or convalescent COVID-19. What was sequenced was peripheral blood. The V call is TRBV5-1, the J call TRBJ2-7, with 7 nucleotides matching TRBD1. CDR3 region: CASSSTGVGSYEQYF. The CDR3 DNA reads as TGCGCCAGCAGCTCAACAGGGGTGGGCTCCTACGAGCAGTACTTC.